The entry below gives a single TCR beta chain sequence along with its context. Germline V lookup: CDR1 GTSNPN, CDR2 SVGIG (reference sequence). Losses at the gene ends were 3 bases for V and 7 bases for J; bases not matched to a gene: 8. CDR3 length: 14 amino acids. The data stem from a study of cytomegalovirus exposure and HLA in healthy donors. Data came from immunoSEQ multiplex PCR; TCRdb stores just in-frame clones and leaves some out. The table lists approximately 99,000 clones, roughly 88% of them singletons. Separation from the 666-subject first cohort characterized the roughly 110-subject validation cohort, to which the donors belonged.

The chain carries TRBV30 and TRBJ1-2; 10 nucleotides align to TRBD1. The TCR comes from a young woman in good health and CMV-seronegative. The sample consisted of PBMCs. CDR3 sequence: CAWSPGQGVRGYTF. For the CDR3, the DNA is TGTGCCTGGAGCCCAGGACAGGGGGTTCGTGGCTACACCTTC.